This T cell receptor beta chain was sequenced for a study of regulatory T cells in long-lasting Graves disease. This clonotype was observed at least ten times. Through Arm-PCR of CDR3 regions and iRepertoire HTBI primers, TCR beta libraries were built. TCRdb called the multiplex PCR reads again in MiXCR, with one record for every CDR3 protein. There are 360,000 or so distinct CDR3 sequences in the sample; 12% occur only once, and approximately 17% lies in the top ten. Time point described: newly diagnosed GD, antithyroid drugs for less than 3 months. Preparation of the TCR library used RNA extracted from PBMCs. From each patient, about 8.5 milliliters of peripheral blood was drawn and collected into an EDTA anticoagulant tube. Germline V gives CDR1 SEHNR, CDR2 FQNEAQ (reference sequence). V lost 5 bases to trimming and J lost 0 bases, with 19 bases between them. The CDR3 spans 17 residues. These data also formed part of another study, on T cells in Graves' hyperthyroidism and ophthalmopathy. As reported in that work: The hyperthyroidism was newly diagnosed and had lasted under 2 months; the patients were aged 18 to 65. Using the HTBI primer set, a first-round RT-PCR was run on the TCR CDR3.

This specimen was peripheral blood mononuclear cells (PBMCs), taken at new diagnosis, from a patient treated with antithyroid drugs. J is TRBJ1-2 and V is TRBV7-9; D remains ambiguous. This sequence originates from a woman aged 18-29 years with Graves disease. CDR3 amino acids: CASSPYMTSPANYGYTF. The CDR3 region has the DNA TGTGCCAGCAGCCCTTACATGACGAGCCCAGCTAACTATGGCTACACCTTC. The whole variable domain, remainder taken from reference TRBV7-9 and TRBJ1-2, is DTGVSQNPRHKITKRGQNVTFRCDPISEHNRLYWYRQTLGQGPEFLTYFQNEAQLEKSRLLSDRFSAERPKGSFSTLEIQRTEQGDSAMYLCASSPYMTSPANYGYTFGSGTRLTVV.